This T cell receptor (beta chain) was identified in a study of blood T cell repertoires in COVID-19. Study overall: COVID-19 samples collected from the United States, Italy and Spain covered acute and convalescent phases.

Profiled with immunoSEQ multiplex PCR; TCRdb holds only in-frame clones, not every one. The sample yields more than 300,000 clones, 88% seen once. Seattle researchers signed up patients amid active infection and tracked them longitudinally. The CDR3 consists of 17 residues. With 1 base removed from V and 0 bases from J, the gap between germline ends came to 15 bases. CDR1 and CDR2 from the germline V gene are KGHSH and LQKENI. The source material was peripheral blood. The chain employs TRBV18 and TRBJ1-1; a weak D match, TRBD1 (5 bases). The origin of this receptor is a woman in her 70s with COVID-19, enrolled during active disease. In nucleotides, the CDR3 is TGTGCCAGCTCACCACGGTCAGGGCCTCAAATGAACACTGAAGCTTTCTTT. It specifies CASSPRSGPQMNTEAFF. Complete variable domain (other parts from reference TRBV18 and TRBJ1-1): NAGVMQNPRHLVRRRGQEARLRCSPMKGHSHVYWYRQLPEEGLKFMVYLQKENIIDESGMPKERFSAEFPKEGPSILRIQQVVRGDSAAYFCASSPRSGPQMNTEAFFGQGTRLTVV.